This paragraph reports one T cell receptor beta chain. Every donor gave approximately 10 milliliters of peripheral blood. Whenever a sample was processed, at least 7 million PBMCs were isolated. Alongside a J-beta primer mix, a sample-barcoded 5' primer served in a second PCR lasting roughly 7 to 11 cycles. The template-switch adaptor, which had 12 random nucleotides, put a tag on each cDNA molecule. TCRdb ran MiXCR on the 5' RACE reads and lists one entry per CDR3 protein. The table shows hundreds of thousands of distinct CDR3 sequences, with roughly 32% occurring only once. The data were obtained in a study of blood T cells in healthy people across ages. The V end was cut by 3 bases, the J end by 5 bases, with 6 bases between. This CDR3 has 11 residues. The germline V gene has CDR1 SGHDT and CDR2 YYEEEE.

The sample consisted of blood. V usage is TRBV5-6 and J usage is TRBJ2-7; D may be TRBD1 (5 bases). The TCR originated in a woman older than 75 in good health. In DNA, the CDR3 is TGTGCCAGCAGCTGGGGCCACGAGCAGTACTTC. Translating it yields CASSWGHEQYF.